A single sample gave rise to the 24 T cell receptor beta chains below, sequenced in a study of T-cell memory formation after mild COVID-19 (dated by TCRdb to the early 2020s). Receptor libraries were prepared by 5' RACE. Sequencing took place on an Illumina NovaSeq 6000. TCRdb trimmed the raw reads at Q25, called clones with MiXCR and kept productive beta chains. Merged by CDR3 protein, the rows form single entries marked with the most common genes and DNA. The sample records approximately 560,000 distinct CDR3 sequences, roughly 17% of which are singletons. The ten top clones hold about 8.1% of the sample. The sequenced material came from PBMCs or a T cell subset sorted from them (not recorded which). Receptor source: an adult woman who had mild COVID-19 (a few samples of this study predate the infection). The sample titles of this study are shuffled in the database, so cell type and time point are left out; the donor was told from shared clones.

The chain links TRBV25-1 to TRBJ2-3, with 9 bases matching TRBD2. Germline-derived CDR1 and CDR2 are MGHDK and SYGVNS. The CDR3 loop spans 16 amino acids. V shed 6 bases, J shed 2 bases, and the junction held 9 bases outside the gene matches. CDR3 DNA: TGTGCCAGCAGGGGTAGCGGGGGTTTCCTCACAGATACGCAGTATTTT. Amino acids: CASRGSGGFLTDTQYF.

This clonotype was seen a few times. The chain has TRBV12-3 or TRBV12-4 and TRBJ2-7; 11 nucleotides line up with TRBD2. The CDR3 loop spans 15 amino acids. Trimming took 1 base from V and 6 from J; bases not matched to a gene: 5. CDR3 DNA: TGTGCCAGCAGTTTAGGGCTAGCGGGAGGCGCCGAGCAGTACTTC. As protein: CASSLGLAGGAEQYF.

This clonotype was observed many times. V gene TRBV5-5 combines with J gene TRBJ1-3; a weak D match, TRBD1 (5 bases). This CDR3 contains 17 residues. V was shortened by 4 bases and J by 0 bases, with 17 bases between the two germline ends. Germline V gene data show CDR1 as SGHKS and CDR2 as YYEKEE (reference sequence). The CDR3 DNA reads TGTGCCAGCAGCCGATGGGACGCCGAATTCTCTGGAAACACCATATATTTT. It yields the protein CASSRWDAEFSGNTIYF.

The rearrangement uses TRBV30 and TRBJ2-5, with unresolved D. Trimming left V 1 base short and J 8 bases short, with 17 bases between. Germline assignment: CDR1 GTSNPN and CDR2 SVGIG (reference sequence). This CDR3 spans 14 amino acids. CDR3 in DNA: TGTGCCTGGAGTGATTTGACTGTAAAAGGCACCCAGTACTTC. This gives the protein CAWSDLTVKGTQYF.

The chain couples TRBV29-1 to TRBJ1-1, with 8 positions matching TRBD1. CDR1 and CDR2 from the germline V gene are SQVTM and ANQGSEA. CDR3 size: 13 residues. V was clipped by 7 bases and J by 0 bases; unmatched bases: 4. The CDR3 nucleotides are TGCAGCGCCGGGACAGGTATGAACACTGAAGCTTTCTTT. Its translation: CSAGTGMNTEAFF. The full variable domain, in which reference TRBV29-1 and TRBJ1-1 provide the parts outside the CDR3, is SAVISQKPSRDICQRGTSLTIQCQVDSQVTMMFWYRQQPGQSLTLIATANQGSEATYESGFVIDKFPISRPNLTFSTLTVSNMSPEDSSIYLCSAGTGMNTEAFFGQGTRLTVV.

The gene calls are TRBV19 and TRBJ2-1; D possibly corresponds to TRBD2 (7 bases). Germline CDR1 is LNHDA and CDR2 is SQIVND (reference sequence). The CDR3 length is 17 residues. Between the trimmed V and J ends, which lost 5 bases and 8 bases, there was a span of 25 bases. The chain's CDR3 is CASSSRGRESRVDEQFF. The CDR3 DNA reads as TGTGCCAGTAGTTCCCGGGGGCGGGAGAGTAGGGTCGATGAGCAGTTCTTC.

This clonotype was seen a few times. The V call is TRBV9, the J call TRBJ2-7, with unresolved D. The CDR3 runs 14 residues. Trimming removed 0 bases at V and 2 bases at J, with 9 bases between. Germline CDR1 is SGDLS and CDR2 is YYNGEE. CDR3 sequence (DNA): TGTGCCAGCAGCGTAGGTGGCTCCGCCTACGAGCAGTACTTC. This translates into CASSVGGSAYEQYF.

V gene TRBV11-3 combines with J gene TRBJ2-5; D remains unclear. The CDR3 has 14 residues. Germline CDR1 SGHNT, CDR2 YENEEA. V gave up 3 bases and J gave up 1 base, with 9 bases separating them. The CDR3 nucleotides are TGTGCCAGCAGCTTGACACTGCTCCAAGAGACCCAGTACTTC. It encodes CASSLTLLQETQYF. Complete variable domain (other parts from reference TRBV11-3 and TRBJ2-5): EAGVVQSPRYKIIEKKQPVAFWCNPISGHNTLYWYLQNLGQGPELLIRYENEEAVDDSQLPKDRFSAERLKGVDSTLKIQPAELGDSAVYLCASSLTLLQETQYFGPGTRLLVL.

There are many counts of this clonotype. The CDR3 coding sequence is TGTGCCACCGCTGGCAGCGGGAATACGATCGGGGAGCTGTTTTTT. It specifies CATAGSGNTIGELFF. The V and J genes are TRBV24-1 and TRBJ2-2; 7 bases map to TRBD2. Looked up from germline, CDR1 is KGHDR and CDR2 is SFDVKD. After removal of 9 bases from V and 7 bases from J, the junction contained 13 bases not matched to a gene. The CDR3 has 15 amino acids.

This clonotype was counted a few times. The chain carries TRBV12-3 or TRBV12-4 and TRBJ1-2; 7 bases match TRBD1. V dropped 5 bases and J dropped 8; count of bases not matched to a gene: 11. The length of the CDR3 is 14 residues. The CDR3 sequence is CASSTTGQVEGYTF. DNA of the CDR3: TGTGCCAGCAGTACAACCGGACAGGTCGAAGGCTACACCTTC.

The CDR3 bases are TGTGCCAGCAGACTGACAGAAGGGAGTGGCTACACCTTC. Translated: CASRLTEGSGYTF. The chain employs TRBV2 and TRBJ1-2, with TRBD1 as a possible D gene (5 bases). The CDR3 covers 13 residues. CDR1 and CDR2 from the germline V gene are SNHLY and FYNNEI. Trimming took 6 bases from V and 7 from J, leaving 15 bases between them.

The sample holds a few counts of this clonotype. This chain joins TRBV4-3 and TRBJ2-7; 10 bases line up with TRBD1. Germline V lookup: CDR1 LGHNA, CDR2 YSLEER. The CDR3 has 15 amino acids. With V trimmed by 1 base and J by 6 bases, 6 bases remained unmatched. In nucleotides, the CDR3 is TGCGCCAGCAGCCAAGGTGCGACAGGGGGCTTCGAGCAGTACTTC. It is translated as CASSQGATGGFEQYF.

The gene calls are TRBV12-3 or TRBV12-4 and TRBJ1-5; D ambiguous. This CDR3 comprises 13 residues. V was clipped by 6 bases and J by 1 base, with 7 bases between them. CDR3 nucleotide sequence: TGTGCCAGCAGGGGGAACAGCAATCAGCCCCAGCATTTT. Protein sequence: CASRGNSNQPQHF.

CDR3 sequence (DNA): TGTGCCAGCTCACCGGGTCTGGGGACGGGTCAGCCCCAGCATTTT. This translates into CASSPGLGTGQPQHF. The chain couples TRBV18 to TRBJ1-5; possibly TRBD1 for D (5 bases). The germline CDR1 and CDR2 sequences are KGHSH and LQKENI. This CDR3 has 15 residues. V was shortened by 3 bases and J by 6 bases, with 15 bases between the two germline ends.

This clonotype was seen many times. The V and J genes are TRBV5-1 and TRBJ1-1, with 10 positions matching TRBD1. The ends lost 5 bases at V and 0 bases at J; junction bases unmatched: 7. The CDR3 extends over 16 amino acids. Germline V lookup: CDR1 SGHRS, CDR2 YFSETQ. CDR3 nucleotide sequence: TGCGCCAGCAGTCAACGACAGGGGGCCCTGAACACTGAAGCTTTCTTT. As protein: CASSQRQGALNTEAFF.

The chain recombines TRBV10-3 with TRBJ1-1; weak D call: TRBD1 (5 bases). The CDR3 loop spans 14 amino acids. Trimming cost V 2 bases and J 1 base, with 8 bases left between them. From germline, CDR1 is ENHRY and CDR2 SYGVKD. In DNA, the CDR3 is TGTGCCATCAGTGAGCGGGGACGGAACACTGAAGCTTTCTTT. Its protein is CAISERGRNTEAFF.

The rearrangement links TRBV29-1 to TRBJ2-6; TRBD1 aligns across 7 bases. Trimming took 4 bases from V and 0 from J; bases not matched to a gene: 6. CDR1 SQVTM and CDR2 ANQGSEA come from the germline V gene. This CDR3 has 16 residues. In DNA form, the CDR3 reads TGCAGCGTTGGCCCGGACAGGTTCTCTGGGGCCAACGTCCTGACTTTC. It translates to CSVGPDRFSGANVLTF.

The chain is built from TRBV19 and TRBJ1-1, with D possibly being TRBD1 (6 bases). Germline V CDR1 and CDR2: LNHDA, SQIVND (reference sequence). The CDR3 is 13 residues long. Trimming left V 6 bases short and J 6 bases short, with 14 bases between. The CDR3 DNA follows: TGTGCCAGTAGCCCGAGGACAGAGGCTGAAGCTTTCTTT. Encoded protein: CASSPRTEAEAFF.

This clonotype came up a few times. This chain's CDR3 is CASSLAQRGGQLKNEQFF. Written as DNA, the CDR3 is TGCGCCAGCAGCTTGGCCCAGCGGGGGGGCCAGTTAAAAAATGAGCAGTTCTTC. This rearrangement joins TRBV5-1 to TRBJ2-1; 10 bases fit TRBD2. V gave up 0 bases and J gave up 7 bases; unmatched junction bases: 13. CDR3 length: 18 amino acids. Per germline, CDR1 SGHRS and CDR2 YFSETQ.

The chain carries TRBV6-5 and TRBJ2-2; D not resolved. The CDR3 is 13 residues long. Trimming stripped 8 bases from V and 0 bases from J, with 7 bases between. Germline V gives CDR1 MNHEY, CDR2 SVGAGI. CDR3 sequence: CASVDTNTGELFF. CDR3 sequence (DNA): TGTGCCAGCGTAGACACGAACACCGGGGAGCTGTTTTTT.

Only a few counts were recorded for this clonotype. This chain joins TRBV7-6 and TRBJ2-1, with 9 positions matching TRBD1. This CDR3 is 17 amino acids long. V was clipped by 3 bases and J by 5 bases; unmatched bases: 11. Germline-derived CDR1 and CDR2 are SGHVS and FNYEAQ. Here the CDR3 reads CASSFGLPRTGDNEQFF. DNA of the CDR3: TGTGCCAGCAGCTTCGGGCTACCCCGGACAGGGGACAATGAGCAGTTCTTC.

This clonotype has a handful of counts. This sequence joins TRBV7-9 and TRBJ2-7; the match to TRBD2 covers 10 bases. Germline V gene data show CDR1 as SEHNR and CDR2 as FQNEAQ (reference sequence). This CDR3 region has 15 residues. J gave up 3 bases and V 5 bases, and 7 bases lay outside the gene matches. The CDR3 region has the DNA TGTGCCAGCAGCCTATCGACTAGCGGGTTCTACGAGCAGTACTTC. Encoded protein: CASSLSTSGFYEQYF.

This chain joins TRBV9 and TRBJ2-5; possible D gene TRBD2, 6 bases. CDR3 length equals 15 residues. V lost 0 bases and J lost 5, with 14 bases in between. From germline, CDR1 is SGDLS and CDR2 YYNGEE. The CDR3 is CASSVERTGGETQYF. DNA for the CDR3: TGTGCCAGCAGCGTAGAGAGGACCGGAGGGGAGACCCAGTACTTC.

The rearrangement joins TRBV5-1 to TRBJ2-5, with 7 bases lining up with TRBD2. CDR3 length equals 15 residues. Germline CDR1 SGHRS, CDR2 YFSETQ. With V trimmed by 0 bases and J by 2 bases, 4 bases remained unmatched. The CDR3 here is CASSLARERQETQYF. The CDR3 DNA follows: TGCGCCAGCAGCTTGGCGCGGGAGCGGCAAGAGACCCAGTACTTC.